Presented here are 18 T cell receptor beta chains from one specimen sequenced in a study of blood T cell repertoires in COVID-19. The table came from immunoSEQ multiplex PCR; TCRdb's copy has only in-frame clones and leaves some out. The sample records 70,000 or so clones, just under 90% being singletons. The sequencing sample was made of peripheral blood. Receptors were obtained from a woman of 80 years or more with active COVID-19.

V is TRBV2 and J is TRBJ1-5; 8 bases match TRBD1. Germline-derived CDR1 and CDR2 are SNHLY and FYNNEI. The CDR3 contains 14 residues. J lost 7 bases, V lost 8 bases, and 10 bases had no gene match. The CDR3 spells CASRSDRGVQPQHF. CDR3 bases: TGTGCCAGCCGCTCTGACAGGGGAGTACAGCCCCAGCATTTT.

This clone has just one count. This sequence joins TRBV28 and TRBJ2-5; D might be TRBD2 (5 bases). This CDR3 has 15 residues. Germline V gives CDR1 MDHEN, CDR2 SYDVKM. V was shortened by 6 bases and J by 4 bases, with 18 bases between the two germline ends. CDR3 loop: CASSPIPSRGETQYF. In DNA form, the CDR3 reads TGTGCCAGCAGCCCAATCCCATCCCGGGGAGAGACCCAGTACTTC.

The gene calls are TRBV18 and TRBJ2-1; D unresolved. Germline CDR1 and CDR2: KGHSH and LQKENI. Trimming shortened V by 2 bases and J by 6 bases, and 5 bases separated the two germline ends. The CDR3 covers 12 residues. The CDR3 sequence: CASSPTSNEQFF. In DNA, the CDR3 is TGTGCCAGCTCACCAACGAGCAATGAGCAGTTCTTC. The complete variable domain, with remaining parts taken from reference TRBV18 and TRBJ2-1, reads NAGVMQNPRHLVRRRGQEARLRCSPMKGHSHVYWYRQLPEEGLKFMVYLQKENIIDESGMPKERFSAEFPKEGPSILRIQQVVRGDSAAYFCASSPTSNEQFFGPGTRLTVL.

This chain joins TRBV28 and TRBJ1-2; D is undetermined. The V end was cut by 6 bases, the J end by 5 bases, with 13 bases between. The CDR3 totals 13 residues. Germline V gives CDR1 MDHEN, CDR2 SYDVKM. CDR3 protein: CASRTGEFYGYTF. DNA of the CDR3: TGTGCCAGCAGGACCGGGGAATTTTATGGCTACACCTTC.

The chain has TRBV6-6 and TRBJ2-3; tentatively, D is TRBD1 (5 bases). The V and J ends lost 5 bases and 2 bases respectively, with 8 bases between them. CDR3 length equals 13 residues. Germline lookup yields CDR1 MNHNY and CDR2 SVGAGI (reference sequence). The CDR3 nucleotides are TGTGCCAGCAGTATCGGACACACAGATACGCAGTATTTT. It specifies CASSIGHTDTQYF.

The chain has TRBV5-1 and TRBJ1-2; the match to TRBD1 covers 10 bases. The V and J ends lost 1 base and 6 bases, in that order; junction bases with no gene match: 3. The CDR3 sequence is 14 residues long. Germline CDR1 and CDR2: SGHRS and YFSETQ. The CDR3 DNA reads TGCGCCAGCAGCTTGAGACAGGGGGCTGATGGCTACACCTTC. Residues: CASSLRQGADGYTF.

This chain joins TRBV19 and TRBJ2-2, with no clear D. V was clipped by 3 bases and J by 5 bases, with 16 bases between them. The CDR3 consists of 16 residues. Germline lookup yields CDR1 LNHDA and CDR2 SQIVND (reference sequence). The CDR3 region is CASSMPGDRKTGELFF. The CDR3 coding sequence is TGTGCCAGTAGTATGCCCGGAGACCGAAAAACCGGGGAGCTGTTTTTT.

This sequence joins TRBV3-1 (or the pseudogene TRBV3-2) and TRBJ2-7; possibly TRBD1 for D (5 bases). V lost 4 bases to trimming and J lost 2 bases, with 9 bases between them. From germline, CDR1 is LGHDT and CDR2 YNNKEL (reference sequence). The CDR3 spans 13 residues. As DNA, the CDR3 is TGTGCCAGCAGCCCCAGGGCCCCCTACGAGCAGTACTTC. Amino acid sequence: CASSPRAPYEQYF.

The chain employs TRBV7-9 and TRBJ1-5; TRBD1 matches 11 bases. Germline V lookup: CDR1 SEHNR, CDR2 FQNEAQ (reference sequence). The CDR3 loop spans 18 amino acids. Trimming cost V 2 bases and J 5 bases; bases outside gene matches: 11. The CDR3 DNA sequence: TGTGCCAGCAGCTTAAGAGGTAACCCGGGACAGGGGGATCAGCCCCAGCATTTT. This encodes CASSLRGNPGQGDQPQHF.

The CDR3 loop is CASTKTGDQETQYF. The CDR3 bases are TGTGCCAGCACCAAGACCGGAGACCAAGAGACCCAGTACTTC. The chain combines TRBV2 with TRBJ2-5; unclear D gene. V was cut by 7 bases and J by 0 bases, with 12 bases left in between. CDR3 length: 14 residues. Germline-derived CDR1 and CDR2 are SNHLY and FYNNEI.

The CDR3 DNA is TGCGCCAGCAGCTTCGGGATAGGACTAGCGGGAGTAACAACGTACGAGCAGTACTTC. It is translated as CASSFGIGLAGVTTYEQYF. The chain links TRBV5-1 to TRBJ2-7, with 13 bases fitting TRBD2. The CDR3 is made up of 19 amino acids. After removal of 2 bases from V and 4 bases from J, the junction contained 15 bases not matched to a gene. The germline gives CDR1 SGHRS, CDR2 YFSETQ.

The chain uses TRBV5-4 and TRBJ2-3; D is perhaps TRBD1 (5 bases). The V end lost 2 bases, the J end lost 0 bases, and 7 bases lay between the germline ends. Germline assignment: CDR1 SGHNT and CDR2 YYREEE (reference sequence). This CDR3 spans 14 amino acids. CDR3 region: CASSFRASTDTQYF. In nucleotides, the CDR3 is TGTGCCAGCAGCTTCAGGGCTAGCACAGATACGCAGTATTTT.

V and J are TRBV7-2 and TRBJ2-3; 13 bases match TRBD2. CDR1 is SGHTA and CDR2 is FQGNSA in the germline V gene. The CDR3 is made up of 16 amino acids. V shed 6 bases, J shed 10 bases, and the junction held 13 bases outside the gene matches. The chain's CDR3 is CASSSGTSGIILAQYF. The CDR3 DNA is TGTGCCAGCAGTTCCGGGACTAGCGGGATCATTTTGGCGCAGTATTTT. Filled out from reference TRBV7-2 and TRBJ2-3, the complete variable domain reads GAGVSQSPSNKVTEKGKDVELRCDPISGHTALYWYRQSLGQGLEFLIYFQGNSAPDKSGLPSDRFSAERTGGSVSTLTIQRTQQEDSAVYLCASSSGTSGIILAQYFGPGTRLTVL.

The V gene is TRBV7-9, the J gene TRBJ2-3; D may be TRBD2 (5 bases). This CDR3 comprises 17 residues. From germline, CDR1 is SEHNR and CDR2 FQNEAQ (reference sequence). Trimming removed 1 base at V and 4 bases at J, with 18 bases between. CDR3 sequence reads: CASSLDQRGRMADTQYF. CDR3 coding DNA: TGTGCCAGCAGCTTAGACCAACGGGGAAGAATGGCAGATACGCAGTATTTT.

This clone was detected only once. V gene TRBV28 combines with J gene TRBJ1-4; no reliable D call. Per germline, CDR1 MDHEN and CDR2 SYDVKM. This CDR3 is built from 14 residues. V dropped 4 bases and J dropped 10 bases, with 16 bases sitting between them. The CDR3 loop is CASSSGEPVRKLFF. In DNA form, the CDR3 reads TGTGCCAGCAGTTCTGGGGAGCCAGTGCGAAAACTGTTTTTT.

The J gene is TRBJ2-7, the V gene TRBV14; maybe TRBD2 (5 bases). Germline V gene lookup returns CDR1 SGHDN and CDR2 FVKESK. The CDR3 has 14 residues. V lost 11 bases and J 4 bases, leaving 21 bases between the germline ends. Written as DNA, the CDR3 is TGTGCCCCCTACGGGGTCCCTGGAGAATACGAGCAGTACTTC. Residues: CAPYGVPGEYEQYF.

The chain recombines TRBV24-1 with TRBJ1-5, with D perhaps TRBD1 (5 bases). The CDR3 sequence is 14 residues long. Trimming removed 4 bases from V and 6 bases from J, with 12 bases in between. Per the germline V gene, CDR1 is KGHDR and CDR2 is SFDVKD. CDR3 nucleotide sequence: TGTGCCACCAGTGACGGGGGTTTGGGTCAGCCCCAGCATTTT. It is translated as CATSDGGLGQPQHF.

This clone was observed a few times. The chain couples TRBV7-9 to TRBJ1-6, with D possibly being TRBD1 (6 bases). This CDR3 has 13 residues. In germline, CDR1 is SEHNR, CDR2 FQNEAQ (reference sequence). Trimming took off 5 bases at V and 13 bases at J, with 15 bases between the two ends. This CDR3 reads CASSPATGFPLHF. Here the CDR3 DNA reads TGTGCCAGCAGCCCCGCGACAGGATTCCCCCTCCACTTT. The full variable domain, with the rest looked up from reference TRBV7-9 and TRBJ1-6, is DTGVSQNPRHKITKRGQNVTFRCDPISEHNRLYWYRQTLGQGPEFLTYFQNEAQLEKSRLLSDRFSAERPKGSFSTLEIQRTEQGDSAMYLCASSPATGFPLHFGNGTRLTVT.